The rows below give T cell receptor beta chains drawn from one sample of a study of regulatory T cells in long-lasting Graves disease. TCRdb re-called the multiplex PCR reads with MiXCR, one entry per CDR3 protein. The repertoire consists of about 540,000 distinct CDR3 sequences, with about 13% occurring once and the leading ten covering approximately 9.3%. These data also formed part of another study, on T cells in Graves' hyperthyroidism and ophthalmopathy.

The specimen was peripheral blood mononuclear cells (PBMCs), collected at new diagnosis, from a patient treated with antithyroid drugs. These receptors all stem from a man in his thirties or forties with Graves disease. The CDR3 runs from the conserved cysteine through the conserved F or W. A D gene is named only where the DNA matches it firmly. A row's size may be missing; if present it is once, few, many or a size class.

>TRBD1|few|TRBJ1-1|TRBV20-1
CSATRTRGEAFF
TGCAGTGCTACCCGCACCAGGGGGGAAGCTTTCTTT
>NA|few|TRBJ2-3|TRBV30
CACWDLIKYF
TGTGCCTGCTGGGACTTAATCAAGTATTTT
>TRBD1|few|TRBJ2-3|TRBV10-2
CATPIPGQGFTDTQYF
TGCGCCACCCCGATTCCGGGACAGGGGTTCACAGATACGCAGTATTTT
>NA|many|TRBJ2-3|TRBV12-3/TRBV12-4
CASSLGAGTDTQYF
TGTGCCAGCAGTTTAGGGGCAGGAACAGATACGCAGTATTTT
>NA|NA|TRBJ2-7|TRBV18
CASSPPSLSHEQYF
TGTGCCAGCTCACCACCGAGTCTCTCCCACGAGCAGTACTTC
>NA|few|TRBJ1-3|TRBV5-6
CASSFDGGASSGNTIYF
TGTGCCAGCAGCTTCGATGGGGGAGCGAGCTCTGGAAACACCATATATTTT
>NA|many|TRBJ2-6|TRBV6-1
CASSSQLSGANVLTF
TGTGCCAGCAGCTCTCAACTCTCTGGGGCCAACGTCCTGACTTTC
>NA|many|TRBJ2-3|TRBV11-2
CASSLDSFGGATQDTQYF
TGTGCCAGCAGCTTAGATAGTTTTGGCGGGGCTACACAGGATACGCAGTATTTT
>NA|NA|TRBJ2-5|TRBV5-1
CASRGGIRETQYF
TGCGCCAGCAGGGGTGGGATAAGAGAGACCCAGTACTTC
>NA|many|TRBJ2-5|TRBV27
CASSVRDIPGQTQYF
TGTGCCAGCAGTGTCCGGGACATCCCCGGCCAGACCCAGTACTTC
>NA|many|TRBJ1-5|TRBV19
CASSIVNQPQHF
TGTGCCAGTAGTATAGTGAATCAGCCCCAGCATTTT
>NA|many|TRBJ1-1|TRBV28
CASSLHRMNTEAFF
TGTGCCAGCAGTTTACACCGAATGAACACTGAAGCTTTCTTT
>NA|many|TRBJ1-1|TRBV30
CAWRGRATLSNTEAFF
TGTGCCTGGAGGGGACGGGCCACCCTCAGTAACACTGAAGCTTTCTTT
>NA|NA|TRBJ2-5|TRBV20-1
CSPNPQRGETQYF
TGCAGTCCTAACCCCCAGAGGGGAGAGACCCAGTACTTC
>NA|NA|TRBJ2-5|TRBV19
CASSPEGKETQYF
TGTGCCAGTAGCCCGGAGGGGAAAGAGACCCAGTACTTC
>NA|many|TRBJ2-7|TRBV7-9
CASSLVLTPYEQYF
TGTGCCAGCAGCTTAGTACTGACCCCCTACGAGCAGTACTTC
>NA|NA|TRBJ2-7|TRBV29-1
CSVQTGHYEQYF
TGCAGCGTTCAGACAGGCCACTACGAGCAGTACTTC
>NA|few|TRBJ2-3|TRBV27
CASSERRRTDTQYF
TGTGCCAGCAGTGAGAGGAGACGCACAGATACGCAGTATTTT
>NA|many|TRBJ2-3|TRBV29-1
CSVESRADTQYF
TGCAGCGTTGAATCGAGGGCAGATACGCAGTATTTT
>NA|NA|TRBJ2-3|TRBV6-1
CASSPVKPTDTQYF
TGTGCCAGCAGCCCAGTAAAACCCACAGATACGCAGTATTTT
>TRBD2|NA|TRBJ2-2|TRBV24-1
CATSDRTSGSTGELFF
TGTGCCACCAGTGACCGGACTAGCGGGAGCACCGGGGAGCTGTTTTTT
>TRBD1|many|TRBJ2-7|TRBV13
CASSYRTGGYEQYF
TGTGCCAGCAGCTACCGGACAGGGGGCTACGAGCAGTACTTC
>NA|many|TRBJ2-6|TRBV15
CATSRDGGSGANVLTF
TGTGCCACCAGCAGAGATGGGGGCTCTGGGGCCAACGTCCTGACTTTC
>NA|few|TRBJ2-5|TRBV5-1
CASSFAPGLIQETQYF
TGCGCCAGCAGCTTCGCCCCAGGACTGATCCAAGAGACCCAGTACTTC
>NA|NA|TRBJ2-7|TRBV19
CASSAALVVAYEQYF
TGTGCCAGTAGTGCCGCACTAGTAGTCGCCTACGAGCAGTACTTC
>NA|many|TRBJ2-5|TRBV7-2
CASGLSGIQETQYF
TGTGCCAGCGGCCTTAGCGGAATCCAAGAGACCCAGTACTTC
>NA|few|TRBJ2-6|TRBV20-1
CSARVPLSGANVLTF
TGCAGTGCTAGAGTCCCCCTCTCTGGGGCCAACGTCCTGACTTTC
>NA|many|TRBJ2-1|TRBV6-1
CASSEIVSALIFYNEQFF
TGTGCCAGCAGTGAAATAGTCTCAGCCCTTATCTTCTACAATGAGCAGTTCTTC
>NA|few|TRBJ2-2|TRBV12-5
CASAPGSTGELFF
TGTGCTAGTGCCCCGGGGAGCACCGGGGAGCTGTTTTTT
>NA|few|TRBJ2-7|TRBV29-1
CSARQRNSYEQYF
TGCAGCGCCCGACAGAGAAACTCCTACGAGCAGTACTTC
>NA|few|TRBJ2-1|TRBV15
CATSRLGHSQGGHEQFF
TGTGCCACCAGCAGGCTAGGACATTCCCAGGGGGGCCATGAGCAGTTCTTC
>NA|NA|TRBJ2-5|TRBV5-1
CASSPEGGGAGETQYF
TGCGCCAGCAGCCCGGAGGGGGGAGGGGCCGGGGAGACCCAGTACTTC
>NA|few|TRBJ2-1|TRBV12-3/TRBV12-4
CASSSLLAPYNEQFF
TGTGCCAGCAGTTCCTTGCTAGCGCCCTACAATGAGCAGTTCTTC
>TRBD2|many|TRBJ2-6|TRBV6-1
CASRDPLAGADSGANVLTF
TGTGCCAGCAGGGACCCTCTAGCGGGAGCCGACTCTGGGGCCAACGTCCTGACTTTC
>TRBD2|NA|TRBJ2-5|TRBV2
CASKILAYKETQYF
TGTGCCAGCAAGATACTAGCGTATAAAGAGACCCAGTACTTC
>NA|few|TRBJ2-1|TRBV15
CATSRDAGENKFF
TGTGCCACCAGCAGAGATGCCGGGGAGAATAAGTTCTTC
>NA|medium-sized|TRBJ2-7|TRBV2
CASSQMDEQYF
TGTGCCAGCAGTCAAATGGACGAGCAGTACTTC
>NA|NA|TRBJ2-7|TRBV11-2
CASSFNPLEQYF
TGTGCCAGCAGCTTCAACCCCCTGGAGCAGTACTTC
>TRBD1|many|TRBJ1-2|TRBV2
CAIPGQGALGYTF
TGTGCCATCCCGGGACAGGGTGCTCTTGGCTACACCTTC
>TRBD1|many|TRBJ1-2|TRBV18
CASSPPTGRNRGYTF
TGTGCCAGCTCACCACCGACAGGGAGAAACCGTGGCTACACCTTC
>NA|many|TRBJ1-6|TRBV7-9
CASSPTQYNSPLHF
TGTGCCAGCAGCCCTACGCAGTATAATTCACCCCTCCACTTT
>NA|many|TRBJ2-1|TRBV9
CASSGGLYNEQFF
TGTGCCAGCAGCGGAGGACTGTACAATGAGCAGTTCTTC
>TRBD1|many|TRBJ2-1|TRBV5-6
CASSSGQPTYNEQFF
TGTGCCAGCAGCTCGGGACAGCCCACCTACAATGAGCAGTTCTTC
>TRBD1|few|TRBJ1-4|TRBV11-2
CATLDRGGEKLFF
TGTGCCACCCTAGACAGGGGAGGTGAAAAACTGTTTTTT
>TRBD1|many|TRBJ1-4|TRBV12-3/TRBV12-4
CATSGTGNEKLFF
TGTGCCACCTCCGGGACAGGAAATGAAAAACTGTTTTTT
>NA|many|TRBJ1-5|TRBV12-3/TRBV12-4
CASRWTNNQPQHF
TGTGCCAGCAGGTGGACCAACAATCAGCCCCAGCATTTT
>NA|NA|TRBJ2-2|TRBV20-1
CSAREDWRETGELFF
TGCAGTGCTAGAGAGGACTGGAGGGAGACCGGGGAGCTGTTTTTT
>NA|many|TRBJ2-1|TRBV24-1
CATSDPARDTRWKDNEQFF
TGTGCCACCAGTGATCCGGCCCGGGACACTAGGTGGAAGGACAATGAGCAGTTCTTC
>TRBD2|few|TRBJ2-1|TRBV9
CASSVSSGSLNEQFF
TGTGCCAGCAGCGTAAGTAGCGGGAGTTTAAATGAGCAGTTCTTC
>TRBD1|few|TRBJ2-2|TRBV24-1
CATSAGRRGLSGELFF
TGTGCCACCAGTGCCGGACGCAGGGGGCTGAGCGGGGAGCTGTTTTTT
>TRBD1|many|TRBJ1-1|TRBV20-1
CSARSTGVNTEAFF
TGCAGTGCTCGTTCGACAGGGGTGAACACTGAAGCTTTCTTT
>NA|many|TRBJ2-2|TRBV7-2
CASSLGGPTQGELFF
TGTGCCAGCAGCCTCGGGGGGCCAACTCAAGGGGAGCTGTTTTTT
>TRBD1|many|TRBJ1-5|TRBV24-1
CATSEDRFNQPQHF
TGTGCCACCAGTGAGGACAGGTTCAATCAGCCCCAGCATTTT
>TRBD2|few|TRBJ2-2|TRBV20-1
CSARFSGRMGTGELFF
TGCAGTGCTAGATTTAGCGGGAGGATGGGCACCGGGGAGCTGTTTTTT
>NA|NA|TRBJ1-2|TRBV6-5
CASSYSASYEWGYTF
TGTGCCAGCAGTTACTCGGCCAGTTACGAGTGGGGCTACACCTTC
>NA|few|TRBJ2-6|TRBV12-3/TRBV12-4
CASRRANVLTF
TGTGCCAGCAGGAGGGCCAACGTCCTGACTTTC
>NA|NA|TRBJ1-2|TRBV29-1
CNVEEGNYGYTF
TGCAACGTTGAGGAGGGAAACTATGGCTACACCTTC
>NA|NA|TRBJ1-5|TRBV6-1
CASRETASQPQHF
TGTGCCAGCAGAGAGACAGCGAGTCAGCCCCAGCATTTT
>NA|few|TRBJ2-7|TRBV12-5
CASGFDKGYYEQYF
TGTGCTAGTGGTTTCGATAAGGGGTACTACGAGCAGTACTTC
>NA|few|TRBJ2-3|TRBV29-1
CSVSSVPTDTQYF
TGCAGCGTCTCGTCGGTACCCACAGATACGCAGTATTTT